This TCR beta chain was sequenced during a study of blood T cell repertoires in COVID-19. About the research overall: There were acute and convalescent COVID-19 samples, and they came from the United States, Italy and Spain. Sources were T cells, B-cell-depleted T cells, or PBMCs; the material itself was cDNA or gDNA.

Germline CDR1 and CDR2: SGHAT and FQNNGV. The V gene end was trimmed by 0 bases and the J gene end by 4 bases; junction bases not matched to a gene: 9. CDR3 size: 17 residues. How the authors handled the data: Estimation of nucleated cell counts relied on the amplification of reference gene primers. TCRdb's table, derived via immunoSEQ multiplex PCR, lists solely in-frame clones and lacks some. That table is the source of V, J and clone size, and D and trimming were worked out from the DNA. The table has roughly 45,000 clones, around 84% seen once; the top ten hold 4% to 5.5%. This clone came up a few times.

Material for sequencing was peripheral blood. The TCR sequence derives from a man aged 45-65 years with active COVID-19. V is TRBV11-2 and J is TRBJ2-3, with 8 bases fitting TRBD2. CDR3 coding DNA: TGTGCCAGCAGCTTAGAAGCTAGCGGGCGGATTTCAGATACGCAGTATTTT. This codes for CASSLEASGRISDTQYF.